This T cell receptor beta chain comes out of a study of blood T cell repertoires in COVID-19. Study information: Sites in the United States, Italy and Spain provided acute and convalescent COVID-19 samples.

As handled by the study authors: Amplified reference gene primers provided the basis for estimating nucleated cell counts. This table comes from immunoSEQ multiplex PCR, and its TCRdb copy is limited to in-frame clones, with some not included. V, J and clone size reflect that table, while D and trimming were determined from the DNA. The table includes under 80,000 clones, around four fifths detected once. V lost 4 bases and J lost 7, with 14 bases in between. Germline-derived CDR1 and CDR2 are SQVTM and ANQGSEA. The length of the CDR3 is 13 residues. The sample was peripheral blood. This sequence was found in a man aged 60 to 69 with COVID-19, enrolled during active disease. V is TRBV29-1 and J is TRBJ1-5; tentatively, D is TRBD1 (5 bases). The CDR3 loop is CSVGGGESQPQHF. For the CDR3, the DNA is TGCAGCGTTGGGGGGGGAGAATCGCAGCCCCAGCATTTT.